This T cell receptor (beta chain) was captured in a study of T-cell reconstitution after alpha-beta-depleted transplantation in children (dated by TCRdb to about 2016). About the full investigation: Using TCR repertoire profiling, the study quantitatively followed how T-cell immune reconstitution unfolded in children after TCRalphabeta/CD19-depleted allogeneic hematopoietic cell transplantation.

Details on this clonotype: Its antigen remains unidentified. No much larger clone exists at a distance of one base, and base qualities are not known.

Taken from the germline V gene (reference sequence), the CDR1 and CDR2 loops are DFQATT and SNEGSKA. V is pruned by 1 base and J by 3 bases, leaving 7 bases of the junction without a gene match. The CDR3 runs 16 amino acids, cysteine and phenylalanine included. Of all the DNA, just the CDR3 is kept, 48 bases in frame from base 1. The meaning of the sample's treatment or condition label: allogeneic hematopoietic cell transplantation with graft depleted of TCRalphabeta T cells and CD19 B cells. Transplant recipients were children who received TCRalphabeta/CD19-depleted allogeneic hematopoietic cell grafts. The library came from PCR. Reads for this sample came from an Illumina HiSeq 2500. TCR library preparation used molecular barcoding, with unique molecular identifiers applied to normalize quantification of the TCRbeta repertoire. TCRdb ran its own pipeline on the public reads, namely fastp trimming at Q25 and MiXCR clone calling, and kept in-frame beta chains. Merged by CDR3 protein, the rows form single entries marked with the most common genes and DNA. Across this sample there are hundreds of thousands of distinct CDR3 sequences, with about an eighth seen only once. Of the sample, about 2% falls within the top ten clones.

The full study reports these points: The high TCRbeta diversity at day 60 in some patients was ascribed to recipient T cells and intrathymic progenitors that had survived conditioning. Over the following months the frequencies of hyperexpanded clones went down, and after one year T-cell counts and TCRbeta diversity were mostly credited to newly produced T cells. Apparently early alphabetaT-cell count recovery about two months after transplant reportedly relied on only several hundred rapidly expanded clones derived from non-depleted graft cells.

The sequence was obtained from a male patient younger than 18 who had a stem cell transplant for acute myeloid leukemia, so the T cells may come from the graft donor. Sequencing used PBMCs, mostly from graft donor cells, obtained 360 days after TCRalphabeta/CD19-depleted stem cell transplant. The receptor chain draws on TRBV20-1 and TRBJ2-1; 9 nucleotides in the junction match TRBD2. The DNA sequence follows: TGCAGTGCTAGAGTGACTAGCGGAACCTTCTACAATGAGCAGTTCTTC. It is translated as CSARVTSGTFYNEQFF.